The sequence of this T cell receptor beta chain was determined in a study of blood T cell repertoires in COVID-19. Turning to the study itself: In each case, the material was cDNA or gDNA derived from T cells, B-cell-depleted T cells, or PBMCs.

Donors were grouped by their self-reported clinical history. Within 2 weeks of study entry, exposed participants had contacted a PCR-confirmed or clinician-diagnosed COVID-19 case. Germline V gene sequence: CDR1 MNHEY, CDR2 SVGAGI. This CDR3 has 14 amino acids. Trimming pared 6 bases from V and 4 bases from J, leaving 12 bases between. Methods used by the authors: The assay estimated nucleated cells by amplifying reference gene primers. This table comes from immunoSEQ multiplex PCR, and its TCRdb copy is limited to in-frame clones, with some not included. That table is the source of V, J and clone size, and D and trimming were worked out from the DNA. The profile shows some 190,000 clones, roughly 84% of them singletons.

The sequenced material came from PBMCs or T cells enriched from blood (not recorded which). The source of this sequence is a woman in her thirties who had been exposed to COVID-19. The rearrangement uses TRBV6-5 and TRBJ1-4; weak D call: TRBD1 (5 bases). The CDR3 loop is CASRPGFGNEKLFF. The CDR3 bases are TGTGCCAGCAGACCAGGGTTCGGTAATGAAAAACTGTTTTTT.